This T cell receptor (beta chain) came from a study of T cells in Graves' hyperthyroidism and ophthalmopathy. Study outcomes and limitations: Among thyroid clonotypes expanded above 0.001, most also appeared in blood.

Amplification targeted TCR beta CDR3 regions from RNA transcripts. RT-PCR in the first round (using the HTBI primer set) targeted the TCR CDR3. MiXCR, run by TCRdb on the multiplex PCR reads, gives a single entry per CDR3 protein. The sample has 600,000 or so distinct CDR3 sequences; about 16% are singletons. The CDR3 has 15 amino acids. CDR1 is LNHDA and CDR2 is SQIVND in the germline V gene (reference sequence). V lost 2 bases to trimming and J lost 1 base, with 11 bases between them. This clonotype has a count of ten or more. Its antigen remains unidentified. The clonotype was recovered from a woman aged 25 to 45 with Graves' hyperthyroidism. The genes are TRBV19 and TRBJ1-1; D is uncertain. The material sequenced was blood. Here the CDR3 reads CASSIRSESNTEAFF. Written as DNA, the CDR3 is TGTGCCAGTAGTATACGGTCAGAATCGAACACTGAAGCTTTCTTT.